This is a list of T cell receptor beta chains from one sample in a study of neurological immune-mediated disorders. Using its own MiXCR run on the 5' RACE reads, TCRdb lists one record per CDR3 protein. The sample lists fewer than 85,000 distinct CDR3 sequences, under 4.5% occurring once. Sequencing used PBMCs. These receptors were obtained from a woman aged 55 to 70 with multiple sclerosis. Each CDR3 is given with its conserved first and last residue. D genes are given only for firm matches. Some rows have no size entry. The others give once, few or many, or a class for an expanded clone.

J gene: TRBJ2-7
clone size: many
V gene: TRBV10-1
D gene: -
CDR3 protein: CASSESPRGRDEQYF
CDR3 DNA: TGCGCCAGCAGTGAGTCTCCCAGGGGTAGGGACGAGCAGTACTTC

J gene: TRBJ2-1
clone size: many
V gene: TRBV11-3
D gene: -
CDR3 protein: CASSLGDLEQFF
CDR3 DNA: TGTGCCAGCAGCTTAGGGGACCTTGAGCAGTTCTTC

J gene: TRBJ2-7
clone size: many
V gene: TRBV9
D gene: TRBD1
CDR3 protein: CASSTDRGTRGQYF
CDR3 DNA: TGTGCCAGCAGCACGGACAGGGGAACCCGAGGGCAGTACTTC

J gene: TRBJ2-2
clone size: many
V gene: TRBV20-1
D gene: -
CDR3 protein: CSARDAGTNTGELFF
CDR3 DNA: TGCAGTGCTAGAGATGCAGGAACGAACACCGGGGAGCTGTTTTTT

J gene: TRBJ2-7
clone size: many
V gene: TRBV29-1
D gene: -
CDR3 protein: CSVRRGPYEQYF
CDR3 DNA: TGCAGCGTTCGCCGGGGACCCTACGAGCAGTACTTC

J gene: TRBJ1-1
clone size: many
V gene: TRBV6-1
D gene: -
CDR3 protein: CASSFPPGTLNTEAFF
CDR3 DNA: TGTGCCAGCAGTTTTCCTCCCGGCACATTGAACACTGAAGCTTTCTTT

J gene: TRBJ2-1
clone size: -
V gene: TRBV9
D gene: TRBD1
CDR3 protein: CASSGDQGADEQFF
CDR3 DNA: TGTGCCAGCAGCGGGGATCAGGGGGCCGATGAGCAGTTCTTC

J gene: TRBJ2-7
clone size: many
V gene: TRBV29-1
D gene: -
CDR3 protein: CSVRQGPYEQYF
CDR3 DNA: TGCAGCGTTAGGCAGGGCCCCTACGAGCAGTACTTC

J gene: TRBJ1-1
clone size: many
V gene: TRBV24-1
D gene: -
CDR3 protein: CATSEQGEAFF
CDR3 DNA: TGTGCCACCAGTGAGCAGGGTGAAGCTTTCTTT

J gene: TRBJ2-2
clone size: many
V gene: TRBV5-1
D gene: TRBD1
CDR3 protein: CASRMTDRANTGELFF
CDR3 DNA: TGCGCCAGCAGGATGACGGACAGGGCGAACACCGGGGAGCTGTTTTTT

J gene: TRBJ2-3
clone size: many
V gene: TRBV5-6
D gene: -
CDR3 protein: CASSIYRGPSTDTQYF
CDR3 DNA: TGTGCCAGCAGCATATATCGGGGGCCTAGCACAGATACGCAGTATTTT

J gene: TRBJ1-1
clone size: few
V gene: TRBV29-1
D gene: -
CDR3 protein: CSVDRALGAFF
CDR3 DNA: TGCAGCGTTGACCGGGCATTAGGAGCTTTCTTT

J gene: TRBJ1-6
clone size: many
V gene: TRBV7-9
D gene: TRBD1
CDR3 protein: CASSSLGTGNSPLHF
CDR3 DNA: TGTGCCAGCAGCTCCTTGGGGACAGGCAATTCACCCCTCCACTTT

J gene: TRBJ1-5
clone size: many
V gene: TRBV20-1
D gene: TRBD1
CDR3 protein: CSARQGSYDQPQHF
CDR3 DNA: TGCAGTGCGAGACAGGGGTCGTACGATCAGCCCCAGCATTTT

J gene: TRBJ2-7
clone size: many
V gene: TRBV20-1
D gene: -
CDR3 protein: CSASLGRYEQYF
CDR3 DNA: TGCAGTGCTAGCCTTGGAAGATACGAGCAGTACTTC

J gene: TRBJ1-3
clone size: many
V gene: TRBV29-1
D gene: -
CDR3 protein: CSVSETPGNTIYF
CDR3 DNA: TGCAGCGTTTCCGAGACACCTGGAAACACCATATATTTT

J gene: TRBJ2-7
clone size: many
V gene: TRBV5-1
D gene: -
CDR3 protein: CASSLGGHLQYF
CDR3 DNA: TGCGCCAGCAGCTTGGGGGGACACCTCCAGTACTTC

J gene: TRBJ1-4
clone size: many
V gene: TRBV14
D gene: -
CDR3 protein: CASSQEAAYEKLFF
CDR3 DNA: TGTGCCAGCAGCCAAGAGGCAGCCTACGAAAAACTGTTTTTT

J gene: TRBJ2-3
clone size: many
V gene: TRBV20-1
D gene: TRBD2
CDR3 protein: CSARLAGALRTDTQYF
CDR3 DNA: TGCAGTGCTAGACTAGCGGGGGCCCTGCGGACAGATACGCAGTATTTT

J gene: TRBJ2-3
clone size: many
V gene: TRBV28
D gene: TRBD2
CDR3 protein: CASLLYPGLADF
CDR3 DNA: TGTGCCTCCCTATTGTACCCGGGACTAGCGGATTTT

J gene: TRBJ2-7
clone size: many
V gene: TRBV3-1
D gene: TRBD2
CDR3 protein: CASSQLGLAGNSYEQYF
CDR3 DNA: TGTGCCAGCAGCCAACTCGGACTAGCGGGGAACTCCTACGAGCAGTACTTC

J gene: TRBJ2-2
clone size: many
V gene: TRBV5-1
D gene: -
CDR3 protein: CASSLAKGPGELFF
CDR3 DNA: TGCGCCAGCAGCTTGGCCAAGGGGCCCGGGGAGCTGTTTTTT

J gene: TRBJ1-2
clone size: many
V gene: TRBV7-9
D gene: TRBD1
CDR3 protein: CASSLGTGKMEGYTF
CDR3 DNA: TGTGCCAGCAGCTTGGGGACAGGGAAGATGGAAGGCTACACCTTC

J gene: TRBJ2-6
clone size: many
V gene: TRBV6-5
D gene: -
CDR3 protein: CASSYKGTGANVLTF
CDR3 DNA: TGTGCCAGCAGTTATAAGGGGACTGGGGCCAACGTCCTGACTTTC

J gene: TRBJ2-7
clone size: many
V gene: TRBV6-5
D gene: -
CDR3 protein: CASSSQTPHYEQYF
CDR3 DNA: TGTGCCAGCAGTTCCCAGACTCCCCACTACGAGCAGTACTTC

J gene: TRBJ2-7
clone size: many
V gene: TRBV20-1
D gene: TRBD1
CDR3 protein: CSAKGRGPSEQYF
CDR3 DNA: TGCAGTGCTAAGGGCAGGGGGCCCTCCGAGCAGTACTTC